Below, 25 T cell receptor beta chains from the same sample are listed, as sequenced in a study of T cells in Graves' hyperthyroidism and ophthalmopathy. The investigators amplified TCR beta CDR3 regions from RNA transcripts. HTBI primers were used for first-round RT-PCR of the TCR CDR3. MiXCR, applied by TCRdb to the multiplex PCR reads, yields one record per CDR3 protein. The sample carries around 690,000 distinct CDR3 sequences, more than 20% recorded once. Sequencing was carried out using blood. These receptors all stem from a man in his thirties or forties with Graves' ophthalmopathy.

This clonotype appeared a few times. CDR3 sequence reads: CASSDENRGIAGNTIYF. In DNA form, the CDR3 reads TGTGCCAGCAGCGATGAAAACAGGGGAATCGCTGGAAACACCATATATTTT. The chain employs TRBV9 and TRBJ1-3; 7 bases agree with TRBD1. Germline loops: CDR1 SGDLS, CDR2 YYNGEE. This CDR3 has 17 amino acids. Trimming removed 3 bases from V and 2 bases from J; junction bases left unmatched: 11.

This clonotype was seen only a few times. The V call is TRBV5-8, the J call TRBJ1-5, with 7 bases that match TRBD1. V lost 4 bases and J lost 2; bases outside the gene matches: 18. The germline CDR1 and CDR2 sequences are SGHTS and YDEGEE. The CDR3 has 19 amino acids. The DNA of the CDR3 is TGTGCCAGCAGCGGGGGGGACAGATTGAGTCTCCGAGGCAATCAGCCCCAGCATTTT. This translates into CASSGGDRLSLRGNQPQHF.

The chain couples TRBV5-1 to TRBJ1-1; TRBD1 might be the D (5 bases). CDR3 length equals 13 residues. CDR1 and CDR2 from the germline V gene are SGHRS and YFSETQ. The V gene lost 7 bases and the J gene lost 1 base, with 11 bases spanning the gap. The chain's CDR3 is CASRRQPNTEAFF. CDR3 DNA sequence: TGCGCCAGCCGAAGACAGCCGAACACTGAAGCTTTCTTT.

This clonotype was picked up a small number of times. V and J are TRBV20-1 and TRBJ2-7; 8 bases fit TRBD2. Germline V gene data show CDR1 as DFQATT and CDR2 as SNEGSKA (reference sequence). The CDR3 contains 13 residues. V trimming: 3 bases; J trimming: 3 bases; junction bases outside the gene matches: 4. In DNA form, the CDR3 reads TGCAGTGCTAGTAAGCGGGAGAACTACGAGCAGTACTTC. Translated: CSASKRENYEQYF.

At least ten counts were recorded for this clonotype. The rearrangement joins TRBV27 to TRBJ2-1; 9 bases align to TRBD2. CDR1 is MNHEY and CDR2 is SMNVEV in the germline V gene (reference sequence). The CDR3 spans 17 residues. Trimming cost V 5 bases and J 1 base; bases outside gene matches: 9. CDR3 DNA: TGTGCCAGCAGTCCCCTAGCGGGAAGGGGATCCTACAATGAGCAGTTCTTC. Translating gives CASSPLAGRGSYNEQFF.

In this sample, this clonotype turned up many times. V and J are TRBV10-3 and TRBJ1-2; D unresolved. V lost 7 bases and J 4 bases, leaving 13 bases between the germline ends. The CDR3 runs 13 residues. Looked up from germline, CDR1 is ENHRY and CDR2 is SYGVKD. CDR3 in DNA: TGTGCCATCAATGAAGACCGAACCTATGGCTACACCTTC. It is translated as CAINEDRTYGYTF.

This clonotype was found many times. CDR3 DNA sequence: TGTGCCAGCAGCCCCCTACAGGGATGGAATGAGCAGTTCTTC. Its protein is CASSPLQGWNEQFF. This chain connects TRBV3-1 to TRBJ2-1; possibly TRBD1 for D (6 bases). CDR1 and CDR2 from the germline V gene are LGHDT and YNNKEL (reference sequence). Trimming left V 4 bases short and J 7 bases short, with 14 bases between. CDR3 length equals 14 residues.

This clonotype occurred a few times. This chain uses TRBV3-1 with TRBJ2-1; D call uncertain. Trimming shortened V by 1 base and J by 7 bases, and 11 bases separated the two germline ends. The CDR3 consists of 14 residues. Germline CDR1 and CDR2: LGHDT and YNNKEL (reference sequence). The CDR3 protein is CASSQGRALNEQFF. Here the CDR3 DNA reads TGTGCCAGCAGCCAAGGCCGGGCCCTGAATGAGCAGTTCTTC.

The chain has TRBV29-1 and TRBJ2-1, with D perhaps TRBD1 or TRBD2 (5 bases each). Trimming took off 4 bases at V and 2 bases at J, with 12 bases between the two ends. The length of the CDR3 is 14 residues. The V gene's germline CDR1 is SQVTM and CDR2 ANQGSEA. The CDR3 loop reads CSVGPQGPYNEQFF. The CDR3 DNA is TGCAGCGTTGGCCCCCAGGGACCCTACAATGAGCAGTTCTTC.

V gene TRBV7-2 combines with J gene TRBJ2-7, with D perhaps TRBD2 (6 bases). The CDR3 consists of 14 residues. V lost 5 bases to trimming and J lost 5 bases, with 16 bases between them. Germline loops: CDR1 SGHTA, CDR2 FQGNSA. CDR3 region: CASSTLTSINEQYF. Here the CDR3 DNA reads TGTGCCAGCAGCACGTTGACTAGTATCAACGAGCAGTACTTC.

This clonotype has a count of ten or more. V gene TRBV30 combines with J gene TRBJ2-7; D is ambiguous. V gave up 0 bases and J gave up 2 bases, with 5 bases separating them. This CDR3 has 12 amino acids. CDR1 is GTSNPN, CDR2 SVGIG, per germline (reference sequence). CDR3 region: CAWSVTPYEQYF. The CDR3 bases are TGTGCCTGGAGTGTGACGCCCTACGAGCAGTACTTC.

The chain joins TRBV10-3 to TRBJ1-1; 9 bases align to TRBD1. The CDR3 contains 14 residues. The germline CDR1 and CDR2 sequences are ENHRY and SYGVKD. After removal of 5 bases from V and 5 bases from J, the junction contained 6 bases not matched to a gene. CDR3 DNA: TGTGCCATCAGTTCGGACAGGGGAAGGACTGAAGCTTTCTTT. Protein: CAISSDRGRTEAFF.

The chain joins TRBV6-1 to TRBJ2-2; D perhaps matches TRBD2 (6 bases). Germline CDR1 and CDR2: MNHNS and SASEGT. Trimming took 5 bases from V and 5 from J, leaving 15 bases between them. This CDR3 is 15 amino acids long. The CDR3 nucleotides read TGTGCCAGCAGTCGGGACGGGAGCGGTACCGGGGAGCTGTTTTTT. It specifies CASSRDGSGTGELFF.

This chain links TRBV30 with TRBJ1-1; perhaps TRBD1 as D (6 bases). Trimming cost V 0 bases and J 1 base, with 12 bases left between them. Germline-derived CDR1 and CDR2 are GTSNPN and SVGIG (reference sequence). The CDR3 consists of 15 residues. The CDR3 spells CAWSVPDSSNTEAFF. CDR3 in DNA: TGTGCCTGGAGTGTACCGGACAGCTCGAACACTGAAGCTTTCTTT. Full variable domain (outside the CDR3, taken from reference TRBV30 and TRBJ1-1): SQTIHQWPATLVQPVGSPLSLECTVEGTSNPNLYWYRQAAGRGLQLLFYSVGIGQISSEVPQNLSASRPQDRQFILSSKKLLLSDSGFYLCAWSVPDSSNTEAFFGQGTRLTVV.

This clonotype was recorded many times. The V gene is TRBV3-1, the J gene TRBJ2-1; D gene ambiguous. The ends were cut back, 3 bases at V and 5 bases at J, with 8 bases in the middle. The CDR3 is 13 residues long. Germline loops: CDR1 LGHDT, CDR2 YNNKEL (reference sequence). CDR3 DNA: TGTGCCAGCAGCCATAACCTTGACAATGAGCAGTTCTTC. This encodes CASSHNLDNEQFF.

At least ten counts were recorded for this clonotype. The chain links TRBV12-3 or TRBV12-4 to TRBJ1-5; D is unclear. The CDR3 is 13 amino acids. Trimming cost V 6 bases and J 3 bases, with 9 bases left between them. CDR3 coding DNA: TGTGCCAGCAGCCAACGGCTCAATCAGCCCCAGCATTTT. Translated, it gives CASSQRLNQPQHF.

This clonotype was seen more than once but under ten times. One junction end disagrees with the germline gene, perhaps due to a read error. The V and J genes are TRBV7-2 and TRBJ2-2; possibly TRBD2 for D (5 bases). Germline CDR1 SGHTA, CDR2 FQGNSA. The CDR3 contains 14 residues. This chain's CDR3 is CASSLAFNTGEPFF. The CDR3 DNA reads TGTGCCAGCAGCTTGGCTTTTAACACCGGGGAGCCGTTTTTT.

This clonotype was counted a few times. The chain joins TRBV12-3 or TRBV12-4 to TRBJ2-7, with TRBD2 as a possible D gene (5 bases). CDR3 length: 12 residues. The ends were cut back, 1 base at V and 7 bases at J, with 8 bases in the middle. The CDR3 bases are TGTGCCAGCAGTTTAGGAGAGCGGGAGCAGTACTTC. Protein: CASSLGEREQYF.

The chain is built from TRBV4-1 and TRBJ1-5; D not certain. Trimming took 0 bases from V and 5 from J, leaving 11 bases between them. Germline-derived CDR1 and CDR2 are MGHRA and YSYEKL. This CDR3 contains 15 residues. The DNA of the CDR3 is TGCGCCAGCAGCCAAGATAATCCCGGGTATCAGCCCCAGCATTTT. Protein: CASSQDNPGYQPQHF.

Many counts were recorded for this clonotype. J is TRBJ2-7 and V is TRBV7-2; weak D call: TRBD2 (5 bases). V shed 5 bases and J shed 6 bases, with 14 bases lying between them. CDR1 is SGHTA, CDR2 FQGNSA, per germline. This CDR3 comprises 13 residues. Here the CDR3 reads CASSGSLRFEQYF. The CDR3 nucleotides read TGTGCCAGCAGCGGGAGTTTGAGGTTCGAGCAGTACTTC.

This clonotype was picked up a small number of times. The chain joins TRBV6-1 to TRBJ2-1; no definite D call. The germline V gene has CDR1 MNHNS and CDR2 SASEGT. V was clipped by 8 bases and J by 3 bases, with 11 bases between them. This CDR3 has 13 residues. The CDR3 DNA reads TGTGCCAGCTCCTATGACGGCTACAATGAGCAGTTCTTC. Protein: CASSYDGYNEQFF.

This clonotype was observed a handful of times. Here the CDR3 reads CASSLLAGLHTDTQYF. CDR3 bases: TGTGCCAGCAGCCTCCTAGCGGGACTACACACAGATACGCAGTATTTT. The chain links TRBV14 to TRBJ2-3; TRBD2 matches 9 bases. Germline lookup yields CDR1 SGHDN and CDR2 FVKESK. The CDR3 sequence is 16 residues long. The V gene end was trimmed by 4 bases and the J gene end by 2 bases; junction bases not matched to a gene: 7. Complete variable domain (other parts from reference TRBV14 and TRBJ2-3): EAGVTQFPSHSVIEKGQTVTLRCDPISGHDNLYWYRRVMGKEIKFLLHFVKESKQDESGMPNNRFLAERTGGTYSTLKVQPAELEDSGVYFCASSLLAGLHTDTQYFGPGTRLTVL.

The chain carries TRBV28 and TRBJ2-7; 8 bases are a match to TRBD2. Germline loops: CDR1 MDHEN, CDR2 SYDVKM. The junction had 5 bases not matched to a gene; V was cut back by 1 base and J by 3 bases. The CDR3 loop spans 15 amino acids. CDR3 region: CASSLYSGTLYEQYF. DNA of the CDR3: TGTGCCAGCAGTTTATATAGCGGGACGCTCTACGAGCAGTACTTC.

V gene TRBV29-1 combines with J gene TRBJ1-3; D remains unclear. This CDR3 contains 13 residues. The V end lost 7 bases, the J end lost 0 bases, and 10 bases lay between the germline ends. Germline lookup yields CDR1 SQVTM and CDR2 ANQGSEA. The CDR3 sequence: CSDKGSSGNTIYF. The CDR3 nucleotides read TGCAGCGATAAAGGAAGCTCTGGAAACACCATATATTTT.

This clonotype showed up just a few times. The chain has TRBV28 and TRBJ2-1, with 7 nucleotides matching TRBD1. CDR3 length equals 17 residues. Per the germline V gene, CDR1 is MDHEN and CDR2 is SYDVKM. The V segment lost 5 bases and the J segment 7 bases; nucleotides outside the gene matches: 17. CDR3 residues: CASSPTTLRDRLNEQFF. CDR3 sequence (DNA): TGTGCCAGCAGTCCTACTACCCTACGGGACAGATTAAATGAGCAGTTCTTC.